The following is a T cell receptor (beta chain) sequence with its context. Its antigen is unknown. Germline assignment: CDR1 SNHLY and CDR2 FYNNEI. The CDR3 totals 14 residues. The trim removed 4 bases at V and 7 bases at J, leaving 9 bases unmatched. Naive CD8 isolation took CD45RO-negative cells positively selected for CCR7 and excluded terminally differentiated effector memory CD45RA+ cells. These data belong to a study of shared clonotypes between healthy human individuals. TCRdb's copy holds only in-frame clones and misses some; the assay was immunoSEQ multiplex PCR. Altogether roughly 2 million clones are present, approximately 95% being singletons, with the ten largest covering 0.85% to 1.2%. Study outcomes and limitations: A few donors shared roughly 5% of their naive CD4 clonotypes.

This sequence originates from a man aged 18 to 30 in good health. Sequencing was carried out using naive CD8+ T cells sorted from blood. J is TRBJ1-2 and V is TRBV2; TRBD1 aligns across 7 bases. The CDR3 DNA is TGTGCCAGCAGTGGGATGGACAGGCAGGGTGGCTACACCTTC. Translation gives CASSGMDRQGGYTF.